These 27 T cell receptor beta chains share one sample of origin, sequenced in a study of blood T cell repertoires in COVID-19. Generated by immunoSEQ multiplex PCR, the TCRdb table keeps only in-frame clones and is missing some. The data contain about 170,000 clones, 82% of them seen just once; the ten biggest clones take up 8% to 11%. Sequencing was done on a sample of peripheral blood. The receptor set was obtained from a woman at least 80 years old with active or convalescent COVID-19.

This chain links TRBV4-1 with TRBJ1-6; D is possibly TRBD1 (6 bases). CDR3 length equals 16 residues. Trimming pared 0 bases from V and 10 bases from J, leaving 16 bases between. Germline V CDR1 and CDR2: MGHRA, YSYEKL. CDR3 region: CASSQEVGTILSPLHF. The CDR3 nucleotides read TGCGCCAGCAGCCAAGAAGTTGGGACAATATTATCACCCCTCCACTTT.

Concerning this clone: In the same sample, other DNA sequences code for this CDR3. The chain joins TRBV6-5 to TRBJ1-1, with TRBD1 as a possible D gene (6 bases). The V gene lost 3 bases and the J gene lost 5 bases, with 13 bases spanning the gap. CDR3 length: 14 amino acids. The germline gives CDR1 MNHEY, CDR2 SVGAGI. The CDR3 reads CASSYTGGRTEAFF. The CDR3, as DNA: TGTGCCAGCAGTTATACCGGGGGGCGAACTGAAGCTTTCTTT.

The chain couples TRBV7-9 to TRBJ2-5; possible D gene TRBD1, 5 bases. Germline V gives CDR1 SEHNR, CDR2 FQNEAQ (reference sequence). This CDR3 contains 17 residues. The V gene lost 5 bases and the J gene lost 2 bases, with 21 bases spanning the gap. The chain's CDR3 is CASSPIGLRTSQETQYF. CDR3 nucleotides: TGTGCCAGCAGCCCAATCGGCCTGAGGACATCGCAAGAGACCCAGTACTTC.

V is TRBV3-1 (or the pseudogene TRBV3-2) and J is TRBJ2-3; D ambiguous. V was clipped by 0 bases and J by 2 bases, with 12 bases between them. CDR1 is LGHDT and CDR2 is YNNKEL in the germline V gene (reference sequence). This CDR3 is built from 16 residues. In nucleotides, the CDR3 is TGTGCCAGCAGCCAAGATCTGGCGGAACTCACAGATACGCAGTATTTT. It specifies CASSQDLAELTDTQYF.

This chain joins TRBV27 and TRBJ2-7; the D gene is possibly TRBD2 (6 bases). V was cut by 3 bases and J by 6 bases, with 6 bases left in between. Germline V lookup: CDR1 MNHEY, CDR2 SMNVEV (reference sequence). The CDR3 has 11 residues. CDR3 in amino acids: CASSLGGEQYF. The CDR3 nucleotides are TGTGCCAGCAGTTTGGGGGGCGAGCAGTACTTC.

This chain connects TRBV28 to TRBJ2-3; 7 nucleotides match TRBD2. With 5 bases clipped from V and 1 base from J, the junction kept 6 bases outside the gene matches. This CDR3 comprises 15 residues. Germline lookup yields CDR1 MDHEN and CDR2 SYDVKM. The CDR3 loop is CASSLLADGTDTQYF. The CDR3 DNA follows: TGTGCCAGCAGTCTCCTAGCGGACGGCACAGATACGCAGTATTTT.

This rearrangement joins TRBV5-6 to TRBJ1-5; D might be TRBD1 (6 bases). Trimming stripped 0 bases from V and 6 bases from J, with 16 bases between. The germline V gene has CDR1 SGHDT and CDR2 YYEEEE. This CDR3 spans 16 amino acids. For the CDR3, the DNA is TGTGCCAGCAGCTTGGCCGCAGGCCAAGGGGGTCAGCCCCAGCATTTT. Protein sequence: CASSLAAGQGGQPQHF.

The V call is TRBV20-1, the J call TRBJ2-2, with D perhaps TRBD1 (6 bases). Trimming shortened V by 3 bases and J by 5 bases, and 16 bases separated the two germline ends. Per the germline V gene, CDR1 is DFQATT and CDR2 is SNEGSKA (reference sequence). The CDR3 has 15 amino acids. The chain's CDR3 is CSASGAPQGTGELFF. The CDR3 DNA sequence: TGCAGTGCTAGTGGCGCCCCTCAGGGGACCGGGGAGCTGTTTTTT.

This chain links TRBV10-3 with TRBJ2-7; 7 bases match TRBD2. Trimming removed 10 bases from V and 5 bases from J; junction bases left unmatched: 11. The CDR3 is 13 residues long. Germline V lookup: CDR1 ENHRY, CDR2 SYGVKD. The CDR3 loop is CASSAPGGNEQYF. The CDR3 bases are TGTGCCAGCAGCGCCCCGGGGGGTAACGAGCAGTACTTC.

The V and J genes are TRBV28 and TRBJ2-5; 8 bases fit TRBD1. This CDR3 spans 16 amino acids. Germline loops: CDR1 MDHEN, CDR2 SYDVKM. J was trimmed by 5 bases and V by 1 base; bases with no gene match: 9. CDR3 amino acids: CASSLLGQGAGETQYF. The CDR3 DNA reads TGTGCCAGCAGTTTATTAGGCCAGGGGGCCGGGGAGACCCAGTACTTC.

Remarks on this clone: Being one base from a much bigger clone, this may be a read error. The CDR3 sequence is CASSLDSHEQYF. CDR3 bases: TGTGCCAGCAGCCTGGACAGCCACGAGCAGTACTTC. This chain connects TRBV7-9 to TRBJ2-7; D is perhaps TRBD1 (6 bases). V lost 5 bases to trimming and J lost 5 bases, with 10 bases between them. This CDR3 contains 12 residues. Germline CDR1 reads SEHNR; CDR2 reads FQNEAQ (reference sequence).

This rearrangement joins TRBV6-5 to TRBJ2-7, with 9 positions matching TRBD1. CDR1 and CDR2 from the germline V gene are MNHEY and SVGAGI. V was pared by 6 bases and J by 4 bases, with 7 bases of the junction left unmatched. This CDR3 region has 14 residues. CDR3 bases: TGTGCCAGCAGCATCACAGGGGGCATTTACGAGCAGTACTTC. Translated: CASSITGGIYEQYF.

The CDR3 DNA sequence: TGTGCCAGCAGTGATGGACCGGGACAGGGGGCGCGCACTGAAGCTTTCTTT. Protein sequence: CASSDGPGQGARTEAFF. The rearrangement joins TRBV6-2 or TRBV6-3 to TRBJ1-1, with 12 bases that match TRBD1. Germline CDR1 reads MNHEY; CDR2 reads SVGEGT. J lost 4 bases, V lost 5 bases, and 11 bases had no gene match. The CDR3 spans 17 residues.

The chain joins TRBV2 to TRBJ2-7; 7 positions match TRBD1. Germline V gene data show CDR1 as SNHLY and CDR2 as FYNNEI. The CDR3 spans 14 residues. V lost 6 bases, J lost 6 bases, and 11 bases stayed unmatched. The CDR3 DNA reads as TGTGCCAGCAGCCGACAGGGAGACCTTTCCGAGCAGTACTTC. Translation gives CASSRQGDLSEQYF.

This clone was found a few times. The chain carries TRBV5-1 and TRBJ1-2; maybe TRBD1 (6 bases). Germline assignment: CDR1 SGHRS and CDR2 YFSETQ. The CDR3 runs to 14 residues. V lost 8 bases and J lost 1, with 15 bases in between. CDR3 protein: CASSGTTLNYGYTF. The DNA of the CDR3 is TGCGCCAGTTCCGGGACAACTCTTAACTATGGCTACACCTTC.

The chain recombines TRBV9 with TRBJ2-2; D is perhaps TRBD2 (6 bases). This CDR3 comprises 16 residues. Trimming took 0 bases from V and 5 from J, leaving 14 bases between them. Germline V CDR1 and CDR2: SGDLS, YYNGEE. For the CDR3, the DNA is TGTGCCAGCAGCGTAGTCGTCGGGAGAGGGACCGGGGAGCTGTTTTTT. Translating it yields CASSVVVGRGTGELFF.

V is TRBV18 and J is TRBJ2-7; maybe TRBD2 (7 bases). The CDR3 extends over 17 amino acids. The germline V gene has CDR1 KGHSH and CDR2 LQKENI. Trimming cost V 4 bases and J 1 base, with 20 bases left between them. The CDR3 coding sequence is TGTGCCAGCTCACGATCTAGGGGGGGCTCAGGATCCTACGAGCAGTACTTC. It is translated as CASSRSRGGSGSYEQYF.

The chain employs TRBV7-8 and TRBJ1-1; perhaps TRBD1 as D (6 bases). The CDR3 is made up of 15 amino acids. The V end was cut by 0 bases, the J end by 4 bases, with 12 bases between. Germline CDR1 is SGHVS and CDR2 is FQNEAQ. The CDR3 here is CASSLARGGPTEAFF. In DNA, the CDR3 is TGTGCCAGCAGCTTAGCACGGGGGGGCCCCACTGAAGCTTTCTTT.

In DNA, the CDR3 is TGTGCCAGCAGCCCCTTGGGCATTACTAACTATGGCTACACCTTC. This codes for CASSPLGITNYGYTF. The chain uses TRBV7-9 and TRBJ1-2; D is uncertain. Germline CDR1 reads SEHNR; CDR2 reads FQNEAQ (reference sequence). Trimming shortened V by 5 bases and J by 0 bases, and 13 bases separated the two germline ends. The CDR3 sequence is 15 residues long.

This sequence joins TRBV15 and TRBJ1-5; 9 bases map to TRBD1. Looked up from germline, CDR1 is LNHNV and CDR2 is YYDKDF (reference sequence). Trimming cost V 8 bases and J 5 bases; bases outside gene matches: 7. The CDR3 extends over 14 amino acids. CDR3 protein: CATVFGQGHQPQHF. The DNA for the CDR3 is TGTGCCACCGTCTTTGGACAGGGGCATCAGCCCCAGCATTTT.

This clone turned up a few times. The chain employs TRBV7-8 and TRBJ1-5; D is undetermined. V lost 1 base and J 6 bases, leaving 7 bases between the germline ends. Germline V lookup: CDR1 SGHVS, CDR2 FQNEAQ. The CDR3 length is 13 residues. CDR3 nucleotides: TGTGCCAGCAGCTTAGAGGAGCCTCAGCCCCAGCATTTT. It is translated as CASSLEEPQPQHF.

The chain is built from TRBV6-5 and TRBJ1-5, with D unresolved. This CDR3 has 16 amino acids. Germline-derived CDR1 and CDR2 are MNHEY and SVGAGI. V shed 4 bases and J shed 2 bases, with 15 bases lying between them. CDR3 in DNA: TGTGCCAGCAGTTTACACTTTAGAGGGCGCAATCAGCCCCAGCATTTT. Its protein is CASSLHFRGRNQPQHF.

V and J are TRBV6-1 and TRBJ2-1; 9 nucleotides match TRBD1. Germline assignment: CDR1 MNHNS and CDR2 SASEGT. The CDR3 sequence is 16 residues long. V dropped 2 bases and J dropped 2; count of bases not matched to a gene: 4. The CDR3 protein is CASSEFGQGPYNEQFF. The DNA for the CDR3 is TGTGCCAGCAGTGAATTCGGACAGGGGCCCTACAATGAGCAGTTCTTC.

CDR3 DNA: TGTGCTAACGGGCTTAGCGGCCCAGATACGCAGTATTTT. It codes for CANGLSGPDTQYF. The V call is TRBV19, the J call TRBJ2-3; a weak D match, TRBD2 (6 bases). The germline V gene encodes CDR1 LNHDA and CDR2 SQIVND (reference sequence). This CDR3 has 13 amino acids.

The chain employs TRBV12-3 or TRBV12-4 and TRBJ2-2; D gene ambiguous. The CDR3 extends over 11 amino acids. Between the trimmed V and J ends, which lost 3 bases and 7 bases, there was a span of 3 bases. CDR3 bases: TGTGCCAGCAGTTTCCTCGGGGAGCTGTTTTTT. It encodes CASSFLGELFF.

V is TRBV28 and J is TRBJ1-3; D is possibly TRBD1 (6 bases). CDR1 is MDHEN, CDR2 SYDVKM, per germline. The CDR3 runs 16 residues. Deletions cut 4 bases from V and 6 bases from J, with 19 bases between. CDR3 DNA sequence: TGTGCCAGCAGTTCTACGGACAGTCAGATTCTAAACACCATATATTTT. This translates into CASSSTDSQILNTIYF.

CDR3: CASSEPGQGFYEQYF. In DNA, the CDR3 is TGTGCCAGCAGTGAACCGGGACAGGGGTTCTACGAGCAGTACTTC. J is TRBJ2-7 and V is TRBV6-1, with TRBD1 identical over 10 bases. Germline loops: CDR1 MNHNS, CDR2 SASEGT. The CDR3 contains 15 residues. With 2 bases clipped from V and 3 bases from J, the junction kept 4 bases outside the gene matches.